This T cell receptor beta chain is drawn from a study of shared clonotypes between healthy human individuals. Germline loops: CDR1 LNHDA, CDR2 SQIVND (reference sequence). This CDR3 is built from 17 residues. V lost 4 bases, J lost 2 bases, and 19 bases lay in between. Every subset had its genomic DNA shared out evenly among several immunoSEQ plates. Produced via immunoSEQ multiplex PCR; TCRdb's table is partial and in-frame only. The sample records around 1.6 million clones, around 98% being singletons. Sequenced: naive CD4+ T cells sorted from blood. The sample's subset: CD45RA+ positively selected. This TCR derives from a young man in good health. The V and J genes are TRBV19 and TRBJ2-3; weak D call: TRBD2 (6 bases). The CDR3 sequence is CASSTGTSGGATDTQYF. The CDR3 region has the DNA TGTGCCAGTAGTACCGGAACCTCAGGAGGGGCCACAGATACGCAGTATTTT.